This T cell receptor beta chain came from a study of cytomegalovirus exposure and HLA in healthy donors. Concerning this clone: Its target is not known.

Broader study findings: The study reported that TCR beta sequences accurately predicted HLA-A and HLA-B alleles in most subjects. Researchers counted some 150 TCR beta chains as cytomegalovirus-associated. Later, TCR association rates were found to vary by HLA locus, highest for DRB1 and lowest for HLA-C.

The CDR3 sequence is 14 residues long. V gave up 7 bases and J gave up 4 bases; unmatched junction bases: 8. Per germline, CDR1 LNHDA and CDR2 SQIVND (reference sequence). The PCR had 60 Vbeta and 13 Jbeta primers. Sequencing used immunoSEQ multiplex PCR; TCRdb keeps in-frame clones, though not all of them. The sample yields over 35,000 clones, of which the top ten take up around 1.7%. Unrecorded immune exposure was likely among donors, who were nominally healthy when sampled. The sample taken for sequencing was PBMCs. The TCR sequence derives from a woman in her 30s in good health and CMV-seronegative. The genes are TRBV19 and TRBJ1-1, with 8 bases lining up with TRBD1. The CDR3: CASTIPGGGTEAFF. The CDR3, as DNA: TGTGCCAGTACGATCCCAGGGGGCGGCACTGAAGCTTTCTTT.